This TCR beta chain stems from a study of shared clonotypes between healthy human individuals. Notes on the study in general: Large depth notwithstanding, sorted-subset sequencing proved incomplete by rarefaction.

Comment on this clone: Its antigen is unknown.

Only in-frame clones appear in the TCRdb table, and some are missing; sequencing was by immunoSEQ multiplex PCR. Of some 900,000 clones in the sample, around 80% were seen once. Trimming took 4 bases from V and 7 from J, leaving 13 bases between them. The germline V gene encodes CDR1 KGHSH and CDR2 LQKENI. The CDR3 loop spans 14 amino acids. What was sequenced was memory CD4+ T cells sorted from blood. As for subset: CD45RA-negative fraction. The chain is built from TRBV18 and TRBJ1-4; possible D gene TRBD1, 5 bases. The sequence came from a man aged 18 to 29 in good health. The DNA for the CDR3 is TGTGCCAGCTCACAGCAACACGGGGGTGAAAAACTGTTTTTT. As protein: CASSQQHGGEKLFF.